This T cell receptor (beta chain) emerged from a study of T cells after yellow fever vaccination. For the study at large: Fractions of limited cellularity were prepared by means of SMART-Seq v4 Ultra Low Input. Findings of the study overall: Few clonotypes appeared in both CD4 and CD8 compartments. Post-booster reappearance was seen for most primary-vaccination clones (about 96% CD4, roughly 86% CD8).

TCRdb reprocessed the 5' RACE reads with MiXCR, giving one entry per CDR3 protein. The data contain a few hundred thousand distinct CDR3 sequences, over 15% of them singletons. A single count supports this clonotype. Its antigen is not known. The germline V gene encodes CDR1 SGHRS and CDR2 YFSETQ. Unmatched junction bases numbered 13, after V lost 4 bases and J lost 4 bases. The CDR3 sequence is 19 residues long. The material was PBMCs, obtained 15 days after the yellow fever booster vaccination. This clonotype was obtained from a man aged 30 to 39 who received the YFV17D yellow fever vaccine. This rearrangement joins TRBV5-1 to TRBJ2-1; 14 nucleotides line up with TRBD2. CDR3 DNA: TGCGCCAGCAGCCCCTCCGGGACTAGCGGGAGACCAGCATACAATGAGCAGTTCTTC. Translation gives CASSPSGTSGRPAYNEQFF.